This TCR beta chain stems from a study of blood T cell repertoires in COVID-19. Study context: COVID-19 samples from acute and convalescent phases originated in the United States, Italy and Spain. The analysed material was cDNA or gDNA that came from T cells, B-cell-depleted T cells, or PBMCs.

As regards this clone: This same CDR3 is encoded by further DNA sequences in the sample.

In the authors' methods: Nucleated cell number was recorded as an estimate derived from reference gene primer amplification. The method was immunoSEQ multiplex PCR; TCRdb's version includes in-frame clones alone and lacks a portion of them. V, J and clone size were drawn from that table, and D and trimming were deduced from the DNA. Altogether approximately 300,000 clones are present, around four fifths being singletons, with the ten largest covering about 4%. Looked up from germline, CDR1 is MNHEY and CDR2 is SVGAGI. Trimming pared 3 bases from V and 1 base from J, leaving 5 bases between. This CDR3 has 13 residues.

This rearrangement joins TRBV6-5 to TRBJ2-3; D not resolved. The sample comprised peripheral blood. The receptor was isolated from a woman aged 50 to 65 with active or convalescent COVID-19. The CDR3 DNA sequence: TGTGCCAGCAGTTATTTAGGCACAGATACGCAGTATTTT. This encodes CASSYLGTDTQYF.